Presented here are 11 T cell receptor beta chains from one specimen sequenced in a study of T-cell memory formation after mild COVID-19. TCRdb independently ran MiXCR on the 5' RACE reads; one entry per CDR3 protein. The sample has about half a million distinct CDR3 sequences, roughly 20% seen once. The sample comprised PBMCs or a T cell subset sorted from them (not recorded which). The receptors were sampled from an adult woman who had mild COVID-19 (a few samples of this study predate the infection). Cell type and time point are not known.

This clonotype has only a few counts. V is TRBV7-2 and J is TRBJ1-2; D is unresolved. V was trimmed by 1 base and J by 8 bases, leaving 5 bases between them. The CDR3 runs 11 residues. Germline values: CDR1 SGHTA, CDR2 FQGNSA. The CDR3 spells CASSLVRGYTF. CDR3 nucleotides: TGTGCCAGCAGCTTAGTACGAGGCTACACCTTC.

The chain is built from TRBV7-3 and TRBJ1-1; D is unresolved. In germline, CDR1 is SGHTA, CDR2 FQGTGA. With 6 bases removed from V and 4 bases from J, the gap between germline ends came to 12 bases. The CDR3 is made up of 13 amino acids. CDR3 sequence: CASRLTASTEAFF. The CDR3, as DNA: TGTGCCAGCAGACTTACAGCCTCCACTGAAGCTTTCTTT.

The rearrangement uses TRBV20-1 and TRBJ2-3; 8 bases map to TRBD2. The CDR3 has 16 residues. V shed 5 bases, J shed 1 base, and the junction held 11 bases outside the gene matches. From germline, CDR1 is DFQATT and CDR2 SNEGSKA (reference sequence). CDR3 in DNA: TGCAGTGCTTCCACTGTTGCGGGGGGTGGCACAGATACGCAGTATTTT. Protein sequence: CSASTVAGGGTDTQYF.

This chain joins TRBV3-1 and TRBJ1-1; 8 positions agree with TRBD1. The CDR3 totals 14 residues. From germline, CDR1 is LGHDT and CDR2 YNNKEL (reference sequence). The V and J ends lost 4 bases and 3 bases, in that order; junction bases with no gene match: 4. In DNA form, the CDR3 reads TGTGCCAGCAGCCCCACGGACAGGGACACTGAAGCTTTCTTT. This sequence encodes CASSPTDRDTEAFF.

The chain couples TRBV5-4 to TRBJ2-5; a weak D match, TRBD2 (6 bases). Trimming took off 10 bases at V and 2 bases at J, with 21 bases between the two ends. Germline CDR1 reads SGHNT; CDR2 reads YYREEE (reference sequence). This CDR3 contains 15 residues. CDR3 DNA sequence: TGTGCCGGAGGGGATGGTGCAGCCCTACAAGAGACCCAGTACTTC. Encoded protein: CAGGDGAALQETQYF.

This clonotype has only a few counts. The chain recombines TRBV20-1 with TRBJ2-6; 9 bases fit TRBD1. With V trimmed by 5 bases and J by 0 bases, 20 bases remained unmatched. The CDR3 covers 21 residues. In germline, CDR1 is DFQATT, CDR2 SNEGSKA (reference sequence). CDR3 amino acids: CSAGYGQGIPLSLSGANVLTF. The CDR3 nucleotides are TGCAGTGCTGGATACGGACAGGGGATCCCCCTCTCTCTCTCTGGGGCCAACGTCCTGACTTTC.

The V gene is TRBV4-1, the J gene TRBJ2-2; 9 bases are shared with TRBD1. The CDR3 consists of 17 residues. The J segment lost 1 base and the V segment lost 1 base, leaving 4 bases of the junction unmatched. Germline V gene lookup returns CDR1 MGHRA and CDR2 YSYEKL. CDR3 sequence reads: CASSQAGQGWNTGELFF. Here the CDR3 DNA reads TGCGCCAGCAGCCAAGCGGGACAGGGATGGAACACCGGGGAGCTGTTTTTT.

The V and J genes are TRBV7-9 and TRBJ1-3; D gene uncertain. Between the trimmed V and J ends, which lost 5 bases and 0 bases, there was a span of 23 bases. CDR1 SEHNR and CDR2 FQNEAQ come from the germline V gene (reference sequence). The CDR3 consists of 19 residues. In DNA form, the CDR3 reads TGTGCCAGCAGCGGGCCGGGATCCGAACAAATCAGCTCTGGAAACACCATATATTTT. Translating gives CASSGPGSEQISSGNTIYF.

The chain links TRBV24-1 to TRBJ2-5; perhaps TRBD1 as D (5 bases). The CDR3 is made up of 13 amino acids. The germline CDR1 and CDR2 sequences are KGHDR and SFDVKD. The V end lost 4 bases, the J end lost 1 base, and 6 bases lay between the germline ends. CDR3 DNA sequence: TGTGCCACCAGTGAAGGGGCCCAAGAGACCCAGTACTTC. Amino acid sequence: CATSEGAQETQYF.

This clonotype was found many times. The chain uses TRBV7-9 and TRBJ2-1; possible D gene TRBD1, 6 bases. This CDR3 is 18 amino acids long. Trimming removed 4 bases from V and 5 bases from J, with 24 bases in between. CDR1 and CDR2 from the germline V gene are SEHNR and FQNEAQ (reference sequence). Written as DNA, the CDR3 is TGTGCCAGCAGCTCTAACCGAGTGCAGGGGTGGGTGGACAATGAGCAGTTCTTC. Protein product: CASSSNRVQGWVDNEQFF.

This clonotype was picked up many times. The chain carries TRBV7-9 and TRBJ1-1; D not certain. V was clipped by 1 base and J by 1 base, with 4 bases between them. CDR1 and CDR2 (germline): SEHNR, FQNEAQ (reference sequence). The CDR3 consists of 13 residues. CDR3 coding DNA: TGTGCCAGCAGCTTAGGTTGGAACACTGAAGCTTTCTTT. It encodes CASSLGWNTEAFF.